These 16 T cell receptor beta chains came from one sample sequenced in a study of cytomegalovirus exposure and HLA in healthy donors. Amplification used 60 Vbeta primers and 13 Jbeta primers. The repertoire was sequenced with immunoSEQ multiplex PCR; TCRdb's copy has only in-frame clones and lacks some. This sample carries 200,000 to 250,000 clones, 70% to 85% of them seen once, and the ten largest clones take 0.58%. The sequenced sample consisted of PBMCs. These receptors originate from a woman in her thirties or forties in good health and CMV-seronegative.

The CDR3 protein is CASSLGPLGDEQYF. As DNA, the CDR3 is TGTGCCAGCAGCTTAGGACCCCTCGGGGACGAGCAGTACTTC. This chain connects TRBV7-2 to TRBJ2-7, with D possibly matching TRBD2 (5 bases). CDR3 length: 14 residues. Per germline, CDR1 SGHTA and CDR2 FQGNSA. Trimming removed 1 base at V and 5 bases at J, with 12 bases between.

The V call is TRBV13, the J call TRBJ2-1, with 12 bases fitting TRBD2. The germline CDR1 and CDR2 sequences are PRHDT and FYEKMQ (reference sequence). With 5 bases clipped from V and 6 bases from J, the junction kept 5 bases outside the gene matches. The CDR3 runs 15 residues. The CDR3 reads CASSQTSGGSNEQFF. The CDR3 DNA is TGTGCCAGCAGCCAGACTAGCGGGGGCTCCAATGAGCAGTTCTTC.

The rearrangement links TRBV4-3 to TRBJ2-1; tentative D call: TRBD1 (5 bases). The CDR3 consists of 15 residues. Trimming took off 0 bases at V and 2 bases at J, with 8 bases between the two ends. Looked up from germline, CDR1 is LGHNA and CDR2 is YSLEER. The DNA of the CDR3 is TGCGCCAGCAGCCAAGATGGGGCTGCCTACAATGAGCAGTTCTTC. Translation: CASSQDGAAYNEQFF.

This clone was counted a single time. This chain links TRBV7-8 with TRBJ1-1; tentative D call: TRBD1 (6 bases). Germline CDR1 SGHVS, CDR2 FQNEAQ. The CDR3 runs to 15 residues. Trimming took 4 bases from V and 3 from J, leaving 15 bases between them. This CDR3 is CASSSPSAGDTEAFF. In nucleotides, the CDR3 is TGTGCCAGCAGCTCCCCTTCGGCAGGGGACACTGAAGCTTTCTTT.

The chain couples TRBV5-6 to TRBJ2-4; possibly TRBD1 for D (5 bases). Per the germline V gene, CDR1 is SGHDT and CDR2 is YYEEEE. This CDR3 is 14 amino acids long. V was cut by 1 base and J by 5 bases, with 10 bases left in between. Written as DNA, the CDR3 is TGTGCCAGCAGCTTGAGGGGTGTGCAAAACATTCAGTACTTC. This translates into CASSLRGVQNIQYF. The whole variable domain, filled in from reference TRBV5-6 and TRBJ2-4, reads DAGVTQSPTHLIKTRGQQVTLRCSPKSGHDTVSWYQQALGQGPQFIFQYYEEEERQRGNFPDRFSGHQFPNYSSELNVNALLLGDSALYLCASSLRGVQNIQYFGAGTRLSVL.

About this clone: One end of the junction is discordant with germline, which a read error may explain. The V and J genes are TRBV30 and TRBJ1-2; tentative D call: TRBD1 (5 bases). This CDR3 contains 15 residues. The germline V gene encodes CDR1 GTSNPN and CDR2 SVGIG (reference sequence). The CDR3 bases are TGTGCCTGGGGTGTAGCGGGGCTCCCGGTTTATGGCTACACCTTC. Protein sequence: CAWGVAGLPVYGYTF.

The V call is TRBV9, the J call TRBJ2-5; no clear D gene. The CDR3 extends over 14 amino acids. Germline V gene data show CDR1 as SGDLS and CDR2 as YYNGEE. Trimming stripped 4 bases from V and 4 bases from J, with 14 bases between. CDR3 in DNA: TGTGCCAGCAGCCCTCACTTCGCTCTAGAGACCCAGTACTTC. Protein product: CASSPHFALETQYF.

This chain joins TRBV15 and TRBJ2-7; D not certain. CDR1 is LNHNV and CDR2 is YYDKDF in the germline V gene (reference sequence). Trimming cost V 0 bases and J 0 bases, with 3 bases left between them. This CDR3 spans 13 amino acids. This chain's CDR3 is CATSRDGSYEQYF. The DNA of the CDR3 is TGTGCCACCAGCAGAGACGGCTCCTACGAGCAGTACTTC.

Turning to this clone: This same CDR3 is encoded by further DNA sequences in the sample. The genes are TRBV5-1 and TRBJ1-1; maybe TRBD1 (5 bases). Germline assignment: CDR1 SGHRS and CDR2 YFSETQ. Trimming removed 0 bases from V and 0 bases from J, with 12 bases in between. This CDR3 comprises 16 residues. The chain's CDR3 is CASSLAGGGLNTEAFF. In DNA form, the CDR3 reads TGCGCCAGCAGCTTGGCTGGGGGAGGGTTGAACACTGAAGCTTTCTTT.

This clone was seen only a few times. The V and J genes are TRBV2 and TRBJ2-2, with D perhaps TRBD2 (5 bases). CDR3 length: 12 amino acids. Trimming shortened V by 6 bases and J by 3 bases, and 5 bases separated the two germline ends. CDR1 and CDR2 from the germline V gene are SNHLY and FYNNEI. The CDR3 DNA follows: TGTGCCAGCAGGCGGGACACCGGGGAGCTGTTTTTT. This sequence encodes CASRRDTGELFF.

This clone was recorded once. The chain carries TRBV7-3 and TRBJ2-1, with TRBD2 matching over 8 bases. The length of the CDR3 is 15 residues. The germline V gene has CDR1 SGHTA and CDR2 FQGTGA. V shed 5 bases, J shed 8 bases, and the junction held 11 bases outside the gene matches. The CDR3 region has the DNA TGTGCCAGCAGCCGGGGGGGCGGGGGATCCTATGAGCAGTTCTTC. It yields the protein CASSRGGGGSYEQFF.

The rearrangement links TRBV29-1 to TRBJ1-1; possibly TRBD1 for D (5 bases). V lost 1 base, J lost 2 bases, and 8 bases lay in between. CDR1 and CDR2 (germline): SQVTM, ANQGSEA. The CDR3 extends over 13 amino acids. This chain's CDR3 is CSVEGGQNTEAFF. CDR3 sequence (DNA): TGCAGCGTTGAAGGAGGACAAAACACTGAAGCTTTCTTT.

The chain employs TRBV29-1 and TRBJ2-5; 14 nucleotides line up with TRBD2. The germline gives CDR1 SQVTM, CDR2 ANQGSEA. The CDR3 covers 15 residues. The junction had 4 bases not matched to a gene; V was cut back by 5 bases and J by 2 bases. Here the CDR3 reads CSVRGLAGAQETQYF. The CDR3 coding sequence is TGCAGCGTTCGGGGACTAGCGGGGGCTCAAGAGACCCAGTACTTC.

This chain joins TRBV29-1 and TRBJ2-7, with D tentatively TRBD1 (6 bases). CDR1 is SQVTM and CDR2 is ANQGSEA in the germline V gene. Trimming shortened V by 7 bases and J by 5 bases, and 15 bases separated the two germline ends. This CDR3 comprises 12 residues. In DNA, the CDR3 is TGCAGCGCCGCCATCGGACAGAACGAGCAGTACTTC. Amino acids: CSAAIGQNEQYF.

The rearrangement links TRBV5-4 to TRBJ1-1, with TRBD1 matching over 8 bases. The CDR3 has 14 residues. Germline CDR1 is SGHNT and CDR2 is YYREEE (reference sequence). Trimming at V came to 3 bases and at J to 0 bases, leaving 1 base not matched to a gene. The CDR3 nucleotides are TGTGCCAGCAGCTCGGGACAGGTGAACACTGAAGCTTTCTTT. Residues: CASSSGQVNTEAFF. Complete variable domain (other parts from reference TRBV5-4 and TRBJ1-1): ETGVTQSPTHLIKTRGQQVTLRCSSQSGHNTVSWYQQALGQGPQFIFQYYREEENGRGNFPPRFSGLQFPNYSSELNVNALELDDSALYLCASSSGQVNTEAFFGQGTRLTVV.

Of note for this clone: Relative to the germline gene, one junction end is altered; a read error may explain this. V and J are TRBV6-5 and TRBJ2-7, with D hard to call. The germline V gene has CDR1 MNHEY and CDR2 SVGAGI. This CDR3 is 13 amino acids long. The chain's CDR3 is CAGSQVLTYEQYF. CDR3 in DNA: TGTGCCGGCAGTCAAGTACTCACCTACGAGCAGTACTTC.